This is a list of T cell receptor beta chains from one sample in a study of EBV T-cell therapy then PD-1 blockade in nasopharyngeal carcinoma. The table came from immunoSEQ multiplex PCR; TCRdb's copy has only in-frame clones and leaves some out. The sample shows 14,000 or so clones, around four fifths of them seen only once. Their target antigens are unknown. The specimen was CD8+ T cells from blood, collected at roughly day 99 from a patient whose treatment included autologous EBV-specific T cells and nivolumab. The receptors originated from a man between 40 and 49 years old with nasopharyngeal carcinoma. Each CDR3 is given with its conserved first and last residue. Each record gives: clone size, J gene, D gene, V gene, CDR3 DNA, CDR3 protein. The D gene is left open where the match is weak. Only part of the rows carry a size: once, few, many, or a class if the clone is expanded.

few,TRBJ2-3,NA,TRBV2,TGTGCCAGCAGTGACAGGGCAGGCACAGATACGCAGTATTTT,CASSDRAGTDTQYF
NA,TRBJ1-2,TRBD1,TRBV13,TGTGCCAGCAGCTTCGGACAGGGGGGCCCTGCTGGCTACACCTTC,CASSFGQGGPAGYTF
NA,TRBJ1-4,NA,TRBV27,TGTGCCAGCAGTTTTGGCCGTCCTAATGAAAAACTGTTTTTT,CASSFGRPNEKLFF
NA,TRBJ2-7,NA,TRBV7-2,TGTGCCAGCAGCTTAGGTCGGGGGTTATTGGGCGAGCAGTACTTC,CASSLGRGLLGEQYF
NA,TRBJ2-1,NA,TRBV10-3,TGTGCCATCAGTGATGGGTGGGGTCAGGGATTGGAGCAGTTCTTC,CAISDGWGQGLEQFF
NA,TRBJ1-2,NA,TRBV27,TGTGCCAGCAGCTTAATAGTCGGGGAGTGGGAGGGCTACACCTTC,CASSLIVGEWEGYTF
NA,TRBJ1-1,NA,TRBV6-2/TRBV6-3,TGTGCCAGCAGTCCCCCTACCCGGAACACTGAAGCTTTCTTT,CASSPPTRNTEAFF
NA,TRBJ2-3,TRBD2,TRBV6-4,TGTGCCAGCAGTGACAAAGCGGGGGGAGCAGATACGCAGTATTTT,CASSDKAGGADTQYF
NA,TRBJ2-2,NA,TRBV6-4,TGTGCCAGCAGTGACAGGGGATCGACCGGGGAGCTGTTTTTT,CASSDRGSTGELFF
NA,TRBJ2-5,NA,TRBV6-2/TRBV6-3,TGTGCCAGCAGCCCACTCCAGGACTACTACCAAGAGACCCAGTACTTC,CASSPLQDYYQETQYF
NA,TRBJ1-1,NA,TRBV4-1,TGCGCCAGCAGCCAAGACAGCGATATTTTGGTCACTGAAGCTTTCTTT,CASSQDSDILVTEAFF
NA,TRBJ2-1,NA,TRBV9,TGTGCCAGCAGCATGACAGCCTTCTCCTACAATGAGCAGTTCTTC,CASSMTAFSYNEQFF
NA,TRBJ2-5,NA,TRBV7-6,TGTGCCAGCAGCTTAATCGTGCAAGAGACCCAGTACTTC,CASSLIVQETQYF
NA,TRBJ1-1,TRBD1,TRBV7-9,TGTGCCAGCAGCCCGCGGGACAGGCGGATAACTGAAGCTTTCTTT,CASSPRDRRITEAFF
NA,TRBJ2-7,TRBD1,TRBV13,TGTGCCAGCAGCTCCCGGGACAGGGGTTACGAGCAGTACTTC,CASSSRDRGYEQYF
NA,TRBJ2-7,NA,TRBV5-1,TGCGCCAGCAGCTTTGACGCAGCCTCCTACGAGCAGTACTTC,CASSFDAASYEQYF
NA,TRBJ1-1,NA,TRBV2,TGTGCCAGCAGGAGTCCCGTTATGGGGAACAGTGAAGCTTTCTTT,CASRSPVMGNSEAFF
medium-sized,TRBJ2-2,NA,TRBV2,TGTGCCAGCAGTGAAGCCTCTATTTCCCCCGGGGAGCTGTTTTTT,CASSEASISPGELFF
NA,TRBJ2-1,NA,TRBV3-1/TRBV3-2,TGTGCCAGCAGCCCTCGGAGGAACAGACTCTACAATGAGCAGTTCTTC,CASSPRRNRLYNEQFF
NA,TRBJ2-3,NA,TRBV27,TGTGCCAGCAGCGACCCAGGGGGGCGGTGGGATACGCAGTATTTT,CASSDPGGRWDTQYF
NA,TRBJ1-2,TRBD1,TRBV4-3,TGCGCCAGCAGCCAGAGACCCAGGGGGATTGGCTACACCTTC,CASSQRPRGIGYTF
NA,TRBJ2-1,NA,TRBV3-1/TRBV3-2,TGTGCCAGCAGCCAAGATCAAGGGGGGGGCTCCAAACTCAATGAGCAGTTCTTC,CASSQDQGGGSKLNEQFF
NA,TRBJ1-2,TRBD1,TRBV4-3,TGCGCCAGCAGCGGCCGGGACAGGGGGCGTCCTGACTATGGCTACACCTTC,CASSGRDRGRPDYGYTF
NA,TRBJ2-1,NA,TRBV5-5,TGTGCCAGCAGCTTCCAAGCCGCCAATGAGCAGTTCTTC,CASSFQAANEQFF
NA,TRBJ1-2,NA,TRBV28,TGTGCCAGCAGTCCCGTCCGGAACTATGGCTACACCTTC,CASSPVRNYGYTF
NA,TRBJ2-7,NA,TRBV29-1,TGCAGCGTTGAAGGCAACAGGGCTAGCTCCTACGAGCAGTACTTC,CSVEGNRASSYEQYF
NA,TRBJ2-2,NA,TRBV6-4,TGTGCCAGCAGTGAGAAGGGCACCGGGGAGCTGTTTTTT,CASSEKGTGELFF
NA,TRBJ2-2,NA,TRBV7-8,TGTGCCAGCAGCTTAACGGCCGGCGAGGTTGACACCGGGGAGCTGTTTTTT,CASSLTAGEVDTGELFF